Below, one T cell receptor beta chain is given with its context. Antigen unknown. The CDR3 runs 13 residues. Germline assignment: CDR1 LNHDA and CDR2 SQIVND (reference sequence). Trimming cost V 4 bases and J 3 bases; bases outside gene matches: 2. This entry is derived from a study of T cell responses to AZD1222 COVID-19 vaccine. Whole-study findings and limits: Breadth and depth of Spike-specific TCRs rose after two AZD1222 doses. Targeting of unmutated variant regions was reportedly seen in nearly half of spike-specific TCRs. Samples come after the peak T cell response, not at day 14.

Clones were sequenced by immunoSEQ multiplex PCR, and TCRdb holds only the in-frame ones, with some missing. The sample comprises approximately 91,000 clones, approximately 91% of which are singletons, and about 14% rests with the top ten. Material: peripheral blood, obtained on day 0 of AZD1222 vaccination. The TCR sequence derives from an adult in good health. The rearrangement links TRBV19 to TRBJ1-2, with 7 bases that match TRBD1. The CDR3 nucleotides are TGTGCCAGTAGTAGCAGGGGGGACTATGGCTACACCTTC. The encoded protein is CASSSRGDYGYTF.